This T cell receptor beta chain was documented in a study of cytomegalovirus exposure and HLA in healthy donors. Study at large: Earlier, approximately 190 million T cells were analyzed, and more than 100 million unique TCR beta sequences were found among them. Overall study findings and caveats: Using a false discovery rate of 0.05, a later analysis showed that 16,951 TCR beta sequences were associated with HLA alleles. The study recorded 150 to 200 TCR beta chains that were cytomegalovirus-associated. Earlier analysis yielded a pattern in which most TCR beta V segments were productive about 90% or about 30% of the time.

Notes on this clone: Its cognate antigen is unknown.

Germline-derived CDR1 and CDR2 are MNHEY and SMNVEV (reference sequence). The CDR3 is 14 amino acids. V lost 2 bases and J 7 bases, leaving 11 bases between the germline ends. Primers included in the PCR were 60 Vbeta and 13 Jbeta primers. Measured with immunoSEQ multiplex PCR; TCRdb has only the in-frame clones, and not every one. The data contain 110,000 to 150,000 clones, nearly 85% of them singletons. What was sequenced was PBMCs. The sequence was collected from a male donor in good health and CMV-seronegative. The chain has TRBV27 and TRBJ1-4; TRBD1 might be the D (6 bases). The CDR3 region is CASSLRWGREKLFF. DNA of the CDR3: TGTGCCAGCAGTTTACGGTGGGGGCGTGAAAAACTGTTTTTT.